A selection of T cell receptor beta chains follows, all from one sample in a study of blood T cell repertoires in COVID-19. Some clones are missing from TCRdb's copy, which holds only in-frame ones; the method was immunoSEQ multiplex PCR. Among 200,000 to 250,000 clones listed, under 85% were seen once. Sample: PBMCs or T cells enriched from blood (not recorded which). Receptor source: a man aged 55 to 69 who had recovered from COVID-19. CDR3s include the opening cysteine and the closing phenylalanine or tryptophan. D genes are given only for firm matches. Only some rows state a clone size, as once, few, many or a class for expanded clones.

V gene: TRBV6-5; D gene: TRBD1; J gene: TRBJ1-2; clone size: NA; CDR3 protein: CASSYRNRGGYGYTF; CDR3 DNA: TGTGCCAGCAGTTATAGGAACAGGGGCGGCTATGGCTACACCTTC
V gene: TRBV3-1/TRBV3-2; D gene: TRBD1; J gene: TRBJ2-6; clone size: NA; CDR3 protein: CASSRGTGDFWANVLTF; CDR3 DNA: TGTGCCAGCAGCCGAGGGACAGGGGACTTCTGGGCCAACGTCCTGACTTTC
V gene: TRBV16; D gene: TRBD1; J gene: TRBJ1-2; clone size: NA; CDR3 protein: CASRTTGVLYGYTF; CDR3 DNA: TGTGCCAGCAGAACGACAGGGGTCCTCTATGGCTACACCTTC
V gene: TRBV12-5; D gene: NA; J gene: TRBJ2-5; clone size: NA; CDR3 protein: CASGRSRAQETQYF; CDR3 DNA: TGTGCTAGTGGGAGAAGCAGGGCCCAAGAGACCCAGTACTTC
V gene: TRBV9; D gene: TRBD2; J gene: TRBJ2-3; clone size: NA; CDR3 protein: CASSVGSLAGGDTQYF; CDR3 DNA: TGTGCCAGCAGCGTAGGGTCTTTAGCGGGGGGGGATACGCAGTATTTT
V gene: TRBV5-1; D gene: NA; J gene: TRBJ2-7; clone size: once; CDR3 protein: CASSLSNYEQYF; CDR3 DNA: TGCGCCAGCAGCTTGTCCAACTACGAGCAGTACTTC
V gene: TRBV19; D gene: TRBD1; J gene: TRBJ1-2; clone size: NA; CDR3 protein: CASSRGTGGNYGYTF; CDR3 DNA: TGTGCCAGTAGTAGAGGGACAGGGGGCAACTATGGCTACACCTTC
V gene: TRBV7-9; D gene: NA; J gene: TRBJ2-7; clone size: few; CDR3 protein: CASSFRGHEQYF; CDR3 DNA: TGTGCCAGCAGCTTTAGGGGTCACGAGCAGTACTTC
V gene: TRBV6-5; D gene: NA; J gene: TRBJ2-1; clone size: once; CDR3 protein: CASSSSIGRSYNEQFF; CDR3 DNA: TGTGCCAGCAGTTCCTCGATCGGGAGAAGCTACAATGAGCAGTTCTTC
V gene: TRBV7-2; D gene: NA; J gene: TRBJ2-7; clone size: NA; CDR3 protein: CASSHGGYGEQYF; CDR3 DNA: TGTGCCAGCAGCCATGGGGGGTACGGCGAGCAGTACTTC
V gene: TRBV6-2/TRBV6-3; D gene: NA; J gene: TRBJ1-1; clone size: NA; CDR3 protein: CASSYTSANTEAFF; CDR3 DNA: TGTGCCAGCAGTTACACTTCTGCGAACACTGAAGCTTTCTTT
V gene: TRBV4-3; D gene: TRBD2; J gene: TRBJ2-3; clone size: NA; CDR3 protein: CASSQGHGGVDTQYF; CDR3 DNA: TGCGCCAGCAGCCAAGGGCACGGGGGGGTAGATACGCAGTATTTT
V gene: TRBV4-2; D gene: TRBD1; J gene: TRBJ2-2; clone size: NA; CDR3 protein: CASSQDIGGTENTGELFF; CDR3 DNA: TGTGCCAGCAGCCAAGATATAGGGGGCACGGAGAACACCGGGGAGCTGTTTTTT
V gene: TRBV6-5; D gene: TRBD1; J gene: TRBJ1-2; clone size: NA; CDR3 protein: CASSYSKGALSYGYTF; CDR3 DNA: TGTGCCAGCAGTTACTCGAAGGGGGCCCTGTCCTATGGCTACACCTTC
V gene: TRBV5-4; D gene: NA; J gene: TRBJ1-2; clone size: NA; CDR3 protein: CASSEGQSYGYTF; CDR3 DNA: TGTGCCAGCAGCGAGGGCCAATCCTATGGCTACACCTTC
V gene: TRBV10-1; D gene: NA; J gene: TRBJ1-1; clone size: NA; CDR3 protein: CASSPGQNTEAFF; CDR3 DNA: TGCGCCAGCAGTCCCGGACAGAACACTGAAGCTTTCTTT
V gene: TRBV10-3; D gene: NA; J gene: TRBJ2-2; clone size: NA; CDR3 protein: CAISETQGEDGELFF; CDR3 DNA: TGTGCCATCAGTGAGACCCAGGGCGAGGACGGGGAGCTGTTTTTT
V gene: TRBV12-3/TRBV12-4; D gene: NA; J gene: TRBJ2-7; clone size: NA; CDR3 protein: CASSLDRVYEQYF; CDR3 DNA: TGTGCCAGCAGTTTAGACAGGGTCTACGAGCAGTACTTC
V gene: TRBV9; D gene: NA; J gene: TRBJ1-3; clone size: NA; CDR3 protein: CASSVGSDSGNTIYF; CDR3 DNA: TGTGCCAGCAGCGTAGGGAGTGACTCTGGAAACACCATATATTTT
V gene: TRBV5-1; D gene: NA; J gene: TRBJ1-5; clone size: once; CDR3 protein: CASSLRGGDQPQHF; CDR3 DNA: TGCGCCAGCAGCTTGAGAGGAGGGGATCAGCCCCAGCATTTT
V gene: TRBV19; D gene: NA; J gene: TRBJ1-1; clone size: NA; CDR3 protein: CASQEGSNTEAFF; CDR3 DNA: TGTGCCAGTCAGGAGGGATCGAACACTGAAGCTTTCTTT
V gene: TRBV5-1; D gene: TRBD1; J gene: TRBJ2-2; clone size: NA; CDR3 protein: CASSLNSGGIGELFF; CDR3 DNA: TGCGCCAGCAGCTTGAATTCAGGGGGCATCGGGGAGCTGTTTTTT
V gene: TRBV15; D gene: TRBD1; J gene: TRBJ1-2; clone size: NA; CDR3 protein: CATSRGEQGAGYTF; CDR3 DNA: TGTGCCACCAGCAGAGGGGAACAGGGGGCTGGCTACACCTTC
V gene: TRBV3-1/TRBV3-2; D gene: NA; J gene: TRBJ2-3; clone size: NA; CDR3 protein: CASSQVGDRLNTQYF; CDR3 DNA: TGTGCCAGCAGCCAAGTAGGGGATAGGTTAAATACGCAGTATTTT
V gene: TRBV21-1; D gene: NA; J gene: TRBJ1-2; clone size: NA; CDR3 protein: CASSSRQGANYGYTF; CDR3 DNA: TGTGCCAGCAGCAGTAGACAGGGTGCTAACTATGGCTACACCTTC
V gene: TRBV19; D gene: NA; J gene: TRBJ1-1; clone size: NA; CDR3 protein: CASSWGPASGAFF; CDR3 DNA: TGTGCCAGTAGTTGGGGGCCAGCAAGTGGAGCTTTCTTT
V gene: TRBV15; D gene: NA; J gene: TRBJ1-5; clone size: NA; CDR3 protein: CATSRGQGLNQPQHF; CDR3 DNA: TGTGCCACCAGCAGAGGGCAGGGTCTCAATCAGCCCCAGCATTTT